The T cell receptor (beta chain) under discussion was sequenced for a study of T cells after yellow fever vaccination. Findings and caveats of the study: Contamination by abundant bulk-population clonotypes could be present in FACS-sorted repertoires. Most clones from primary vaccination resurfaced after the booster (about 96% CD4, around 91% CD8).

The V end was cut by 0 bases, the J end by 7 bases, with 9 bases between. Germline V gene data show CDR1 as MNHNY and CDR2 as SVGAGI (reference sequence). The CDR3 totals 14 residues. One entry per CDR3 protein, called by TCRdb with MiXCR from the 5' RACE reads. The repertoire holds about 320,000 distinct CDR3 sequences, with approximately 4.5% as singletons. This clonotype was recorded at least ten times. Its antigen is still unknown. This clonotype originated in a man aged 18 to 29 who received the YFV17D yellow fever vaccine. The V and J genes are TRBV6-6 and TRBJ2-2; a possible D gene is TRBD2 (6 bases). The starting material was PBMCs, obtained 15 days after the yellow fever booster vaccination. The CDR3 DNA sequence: TGTGCCAGCAGTTACTCGGCTAGCGTCGGGGAGCTGTTTTTT. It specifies CASSYSASVGELFF.